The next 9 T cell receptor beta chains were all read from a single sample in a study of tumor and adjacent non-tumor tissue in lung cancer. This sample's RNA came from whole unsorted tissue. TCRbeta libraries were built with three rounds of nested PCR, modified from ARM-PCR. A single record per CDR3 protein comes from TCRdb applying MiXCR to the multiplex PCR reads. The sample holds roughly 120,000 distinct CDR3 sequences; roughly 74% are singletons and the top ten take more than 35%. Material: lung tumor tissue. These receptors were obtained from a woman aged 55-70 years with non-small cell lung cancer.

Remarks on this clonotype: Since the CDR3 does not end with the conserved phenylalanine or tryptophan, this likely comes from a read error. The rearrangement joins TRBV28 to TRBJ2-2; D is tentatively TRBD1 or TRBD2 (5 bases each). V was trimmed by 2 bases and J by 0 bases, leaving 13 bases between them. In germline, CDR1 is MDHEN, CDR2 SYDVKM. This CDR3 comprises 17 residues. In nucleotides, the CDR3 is TGTGCCAGCAGTTTAGAGGGGCGCAGTTCGAACACCGGGGAGCTGTTTTAT. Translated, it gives CASSLEGRSSNTGELFY.

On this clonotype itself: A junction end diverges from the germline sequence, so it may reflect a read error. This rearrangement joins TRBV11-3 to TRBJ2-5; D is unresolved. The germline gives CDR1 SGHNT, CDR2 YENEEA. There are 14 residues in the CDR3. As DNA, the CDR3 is TGTACCAGCAGCTCGACTTTAGTTACGGGGACCCAGTACTTC. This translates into CTSSSTLVTGTQYF. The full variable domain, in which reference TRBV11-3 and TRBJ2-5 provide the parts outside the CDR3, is EAGVVQSPRYKIIEKKQPVAFWCNPISGHNTLYWYLQNLGQGPELLIRYENEEAVDDSQLPKDRFSAERLKGVDSTLKIQPAELGDSAVYLCTSSSTLVTGTQYFGPGTRLLVL.

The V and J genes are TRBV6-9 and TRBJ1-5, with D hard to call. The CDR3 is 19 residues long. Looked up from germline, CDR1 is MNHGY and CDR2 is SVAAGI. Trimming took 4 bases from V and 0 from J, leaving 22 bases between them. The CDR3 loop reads CASSSLFGIGVGSNQPQHF. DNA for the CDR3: TGTGCCAGCAGTTCTTTGTTTGGAATCGGGGTTGGTAGCAATCAGCCCCAGCATTTT.

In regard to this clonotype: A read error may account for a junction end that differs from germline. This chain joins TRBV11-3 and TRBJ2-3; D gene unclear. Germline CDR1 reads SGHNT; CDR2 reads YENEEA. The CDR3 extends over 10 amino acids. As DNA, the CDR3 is TGTGCCAGCAGCTTAGATACGCTGTATTTT. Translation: CASSLDTLYF.

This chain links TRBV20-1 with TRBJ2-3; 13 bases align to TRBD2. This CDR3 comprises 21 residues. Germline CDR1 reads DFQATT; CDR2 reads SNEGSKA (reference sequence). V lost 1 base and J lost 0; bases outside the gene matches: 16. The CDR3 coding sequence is TGCAGTGCTAGAGCCCCCATAGGAACGGGACTAGCGGGACCTAGCACAGATACGCAGTATTTT. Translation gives CSARAPIGTGLAGPSTDTQYF.

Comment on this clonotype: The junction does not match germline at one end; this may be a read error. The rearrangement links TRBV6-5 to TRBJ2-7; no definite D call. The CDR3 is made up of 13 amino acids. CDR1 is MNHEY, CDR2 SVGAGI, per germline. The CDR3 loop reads CASSYFRVSEHYF. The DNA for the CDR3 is TGTGCCAGCAGTTACTTCCGGGTAAGCGAGCATTACTTC.

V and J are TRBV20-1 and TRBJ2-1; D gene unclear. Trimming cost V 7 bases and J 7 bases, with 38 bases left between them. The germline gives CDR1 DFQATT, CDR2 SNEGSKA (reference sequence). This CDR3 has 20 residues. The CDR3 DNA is TGCAGTGTGACCTTCGATTCGGCCTTCAGTAGGACGAGATCGGCGAATGAGCAGTTCTTC. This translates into CSVTFDSAFSRTRSANEQFF.

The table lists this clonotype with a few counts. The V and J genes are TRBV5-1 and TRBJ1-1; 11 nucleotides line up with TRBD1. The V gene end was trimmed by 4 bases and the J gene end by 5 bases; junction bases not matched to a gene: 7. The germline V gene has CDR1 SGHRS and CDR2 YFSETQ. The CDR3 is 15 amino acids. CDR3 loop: CASSPGQGDRTEAFF. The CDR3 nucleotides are TGCGCCAGCAGCCCGGGACAGGGGGACAGAACTGAAGCTTTCTTT.

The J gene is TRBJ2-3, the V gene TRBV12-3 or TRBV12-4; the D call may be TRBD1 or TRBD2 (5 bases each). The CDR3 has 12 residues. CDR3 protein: CTTQVDSGTQYF. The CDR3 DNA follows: TGTACCACCCAAGTCGACAGCGGTACGCAGTATTTT.